Listed below are T cell receptor beta chains from one sample, sequenced in a study of cytomegalovirus exposure and HLA in healthy donors. Only in-frame clones appear in the TCRdb table, and some are missing; sequencing was by immunoSEQ multiplex PCR. There are about 180,000 clones in the sample; over 65% occur only once, and 2% to 2.5% lies in the top ten. The material sequenced was PBMCs. The source is a man between 60 and 70 years old in good health and CMV-seronegative. Both conserved end residues are part of each CDR3. D genes are given only for firm matches.

d_call v_call cdr3_aa
TRBD1 TRBV5-1 CASSLGTGSGGNQPQHF
- TRBV6-1 CASTSGYQETQYF
TRBD2 TRBV6-1 CASSVQRGTETQYF
TRBD2 TRBV11-2 CASSPTAGGHGKQYF
TRBD1 TRBV6-1 CASSDPGTGSELGYTF
- TRBV5-1 CASSPIGGPHEQYF
TRBD1 TRBV5-1 CASSPVGQEQETQYF
- TRBV5-1 CASSLALEGAGETQYF
TRBD2 TRBV5-1 CASSQTSGGYNEQFF
TRBD2 TRBV10-3 CAISESSSGRAYNEQFF
TRBD1 TRBV30 CAWTGRAGGYYEQYF
- TRBV5-4 CASSLGGDQPQHF
- TRBV5-1 CASSLGLRGYNEQFF
- TRBV30 CASRRGGRWETQYF
- TRBV19 CASSTGGRTGELFF
- TRBV28 CASIPRGIGYGYTF
TRBD2 TRBV28 CASSPLGTGGSYYEQYF
TRBD1 TRBV14 CASSQRTGGFTDTQYF